The entry below describes one TCR beta chain. This clonotype was detected a few times. Its antigen is unknown. Base qualities were left out, and no much larger clone turns up one base away. The TCR beta CDR3 regions were amplified from RNA transcripts. The first round of RT-PCR for the TCR CDR3 was performed with the HTBI primer set and the Qiagen OneStep RT-PCR kit. Libraries were constructed in a second round of multiplex PCR, after which size selection and purification were carried out. The libraries were sequenced on an Illumina HiSeq2000 using paired-end 100 bp reads. The published analysis was carried out like this. SOAPnuke was used to process the raw data, with reads discarded if the reads contained adapters or uncalled bases, had a mean Phred below 15, or lacked an exact constant-primer or identifier match. High-quality paired reads were merged with COPE v1.2.5, and unique nucleotide sequences were defined as clonotypes. Clonotypes were aligned to IMGT TRBV, TRBD and TRBJ reference segments using MiTCR v1.1. Analysis was restricted to V-J combinations with a frequency above 0.0001, which covered 99% to 99.2% of repertoires. A TCS score was defined as the ratio between F50 (clonal expansion) and ExV (chaos), using BLOSUM62-based TCRdist between CDR3 peptides within each V-J. Welch's t-statistics and random forest reduced roughly 500 V-J features to fewer than 15, which were used in a naive Bayes classifier (R e1071). The public reads were reanalyzed by TCRdb: fastp trimming at Q25, MiXCR alignment, in-frame beta chains only. Rows are unified per CDR3 protein, each entry keeping the most common DNA and genes. The V and J calls were not made by the authors but by TCRdb's processing. Across this sample there are a few hundred thousand distinct CDR3 sequences, with around 16% seen only once. The ten most abundant clones make up under 8% of the sample.

The sample originates from a study of T cells in Graves' hyperthyroidism and ophthalmopathy (dated by TCRdb to the late 2010s). With regard to the full study: Peripheral blood samples were taken at initial diagnosis, before any treatment was given. After blood sampling, hyperthyroidism patients were treated with methimazole at a starting dose of 30 mg daily, and ophthalmopathy patients were treated with high-dose intravenous methylprednisolone. The approximately 97 discovery patients were randomly divided into training and test sets at a 7:3 ratio. To identify distinguishing TCR V-J signatures, a discovery cohort of about 100 patients was used, comprising roughly 45 with Graves' ophthalmopathy and under 60 with stable Graves' hyperthyroidism. In addition, the study compared T-cell repertoires in thyroid tissue and in blood from roughly six Graves' hyperthyroidism patients. Whether ophthalmopathy could be predicted prospectively was tested in an independent validation cohort made up of 18 to 20 hyperthyroidism patients plus 17 patients who later progressed to ophthalmopathy. The paper reports TCR Vbeta CDR3 sequencing of approximately 140 peripheral blood samples: fewer than 50 ophthalmopathy, under 80 hyperthyroidism and approximately 17 progressor patients. Study-wide findings and limitations: Most expanded thyroid clonotypes (frequency above 0.001) were also found in blood, which suggests that blood repertoires may mirror thyroid immune responses. Sample size was not statistically predetermined, and investigators were not blinded to group allocation. Ophthalmopathy was separated from stable hyperthyroidism by a 13 V-J signature model, with around 90% sensitivity and about 81% specificity obtained in cross-validation and 80%/75% obtained in testing. During validation, the model predicted progression to ophthalmopathy a median of approximately 6 months ahead of onset, with almost 71% sensitivity and 72.22% specificity.

A patient counted as having stable Graves' hyperthyroidism if no progression to ophthalmopathy occurred over 18 months of follow-up. Hyperthyroidism patients were aged 18 to 65 years and newly diagnosed, with disease duration of less than 2 months. Any patient with an uncontrolled infection, another autoimmune disease, pregnancy or lactation was excluded. Diagnoses relied on clinical symptoms, serum thyroxine and TRAb, thyroid ultrasound and orbital computed tomography. Ficoll-Paque density gradient centrifugation was used to isolate PBMCs from 10 ml of fresh peripheral blood. Trizol reagent was used to extract total RNA, and RNA quality was then checked on an Agilent 2100 Bioanalyzer. CDR1 and CDR2, looked up from the germline V gene, are MNHNS and SASEGT. The CDR3 runs 13 residues from the cysteine to the phenylalanine. The kept DNA is CDR3 alone, 39 bases in frame from the first base. Trimming removed 6 bases from V and 9 bases from J, leaving 15 bases between the germline ends.

The sequenced sample was blood. The origin of this receptor is a woman aged 25 to 39 with Graves' hyperthyroidism. The chain is made from TRBV6-1 and TRBJ2-1; the D gene is perhaps TRBD1, on 6 matching bases. The encoded CDR3 is CASRVTGTGEQFF. The sequence in DNA is TGTGCCAGCAGGGTCACAGGGACCGGTGAGCAGTTCTTC.